What follows are 20 T cell receptor beta chains derived from one specimen sequenced in a study of blood T cell repertoires in COVID-19 (dated by TCRdb to about 2020). Libraries were constructed by the immunoSEQ multiplex PCR assay. What TCRdb holds here is the immuneACCESS table cut down to in-frame rearrangements. Part of the clones is not present; checked against another copy, under half of the missing clones reflect an unresolved V gene, and the others are unexplained. The table for this sample lists 120,000 or so clones; approximately 82% of them were counted only once. The ten largest clonotypes hold under 6% of the sample. The sequenced sample was peripheral blood. These receptors all come from a man at least 80 years old with active or convalescent COVID-19.

This sequence joins TRBV7-2 and TRBJ1-3, with TRBD1 identical over 7 bases. The CDR3 spans 15 residues. CDR1 and CDR2 (germline): SGHTA, FQGNSA. V shed 1 base, J shed 5 bases, and the junction held 5 bases outside the gene matches. The CDR3 loop reads CASSLGGQIRNTIYF. In DNA, the CDR3 is TGTGCCAGCAGCTTAGGGGGACAGATTCGAAACACCATATATTTT.

This chain connects TRBV30 to TRBJ1-6; D is unclear. Germline V lookup: CDR1 GTSNPN, CDR2 SVGIG (reference sequence). CDR3 size: 13 residues. V was clipped by 4 bases and J by 9 bases, with 13 bases between them. The CDR3 loop is CAWTPPNSSPLHF. CDR3 coding DNA: TGTGCCTGGACCCCTCCGAATAGTTCACCCCTCCACTTT. Full variable domain (remainder filled in from reference TRBV30 and TRBJ1-6): SQTIHQWPATLVQPVGSPLSLECTVEGTSNPNLYWYRQAAGRGLQLLFYSVGIGQISSEVPQNLSASRPQDRQFILSSKKLLLSDSGFYLCAWTPPNSSPLHFGNGTRLTVT.

The chain joins TRBV2 to TRBJ1-1; D might be TRBD1 (6 bases). The CDR3 spans 12 residues. In germline, CDR1 is SNHLY, CDR2 FYNNEI. Trimming took off 7 bases at V and 5 bases at J, with 11 bases between the two ends. In DNA form, the CDR3 reads TGTGCCAGCATCAGGGGAGAGACTGAAGCTTTCTTT. Its protein is CASIRGETEAFF.

This clone was detected only once. The J gene is TRBJ1-1, the V gene TRBV2, with TRBD1 matching 10 bases. Germline CDR1 is SNHLY and CDR2 is FYNNEI. V lost 4 bases and J lost 0; bases outside the gene matches: 11. The CDR3 length is 18 residues. The CDR3 nucleotides are TGTGCCAGCAGTGCTTCCGCGCCGGGGACAGGGGTGAACACTGAAGCTTTCTTT. Encoded protein: CASSASAPGTGVNTEAFF. The whole variable domain, remainder taken from reference TRBV2 and TRBJ1-1, is EPEVTQTPSHQVTQMGQEVILRCVPISNHLYFYWYRQILGQKVEFLVSFYNNEISEKSEIFDDQFSVERPDGSNFTLKIRSTKLEDSAMYFCASSASAPGTGVNTEAFFGQGTRLTVV.

Points on this clone: Other DNA sequences in this sample translate to the same CDR3. The rearrangement joins TRBV5-6 to TRBJ1-2; D perhaps matches TRBD1 (5 bases). The CDR3 runs to 14 residues. V was clipped by 4 bases and J by 0 bases, with 10 bases between them. The germline CDR1 and CDR2 sequences are SGHDT and YYEEEE. The CDR3 sequence: CASSPGGANYGYTF. Here the CDR3 DNA reads TGTGCCAGCAGCCCCGGGGGAGCTAACTATGGCTACACCTTC. Full variable domain (outside the CDR3, taken from reference TRBV5-6 and TRBJ1-2): DAGVTQSPTHLIKTRGQQVTLRCSPKSGHDTVSWYQQALGQGPQFIFQYYEEEERQRGNFPDRFSGHQFPNYSSELNVNALLLGDSALYLCASSPGGANYGYTFGSGTRLTVV.

This chain joins TRBV5-6 and TRBJ2-2; a weak D match, TRBD1 (6 bases). Looked up from germline, CDR1 is SGHDT and CDR2 is YYEEEE. CDR3 length: 17 amino acids. The germline V and J ends were trimmed by 1 base and 1 base, with 14 bases remaining between them. The CDR3 protein is CASSLLGATKNTGELFF. CDR3 DNA sequence: TGTGCCAGCAGCTTGTTGGGGGCAACTAAGAACACCGGGGAGCTGTTTTTT.

This chain links TRBV11-2 with TRBJ2-2, with D possibly matching TRBD2 (6 bases). The germline V gene has CDR1 SGHAT and CDR2 FQNNGV. The CDR3 consists of 17 residues. Trimming removed 2 bases from V and 4 bases from J, with 17 bases in between. The CDR3 sequence: CASSLSLSGTFTGELFF. Here the CDR3 DNA reads TGTGCCAGCAGCTTAAGCCTGTCCGGGACTTTCACCGGGGAGCTGTTTTTT.

The chain couples TRBV27 to TRBJ1-5, with a weak D call TRBD1 (5 bases). Trimming removed 8 bases from V and 2 bases from J, with 13 bases in between. Germline CDR1 reads MNHEY; CDR2 reads SMNVEV (reference sequence). This CDR3 region has 14 residues. The CDR3 is CASCIMTGNQPQHF. In DNA, the CDR3 is TGTGCCAGCTGCATCATGACAGGCAATCAGCCCCAGCATTTT.

The chain joins TRBV6-5 to TRBJ2-3; the D gene is possibly TRBD2 (6 bases). Germline V gene lookup returns CDR1 MNHEY and CDR2 SVGAGI. CDR3 length: 15 amino acids. V was pared by 2 bases and J by 4 bases, with 13 bases between. The CDR3 region has the DNA TGTGCCAGCAGTTACGGGCGGGATCCCCCAGATACGCAGTATTTT. Its translation: CASSYGRDPPDTQYF.

This sequence joins TRBV11-2 and TRBJ1-3; TRBD1 agrees at 9 bases. The V and J ends lost 2 bases and 2 bases, in that order; junction bases with no gene match: 7. The CDR3 spans 17 residues. Germline V gene lookup returns CDR1 SGHAT and CDR2 FQNNGV. CDR3 DNA: TGTGCCAGCAGCTTAACACAGGGGGCGACCGCTGGAAACACCATATATTTT. Protein sequence: CASSLTQGATAGNTIYF.

The chain uses TRBV7-9 and TRBJ1-1, with D perhaps matching TRBD1 (6 bases). Germline CDR1 SEHNR, CDR2 FQNEAQ (reference sequence). The CDR3 runs to 16 residues. V shed 1 base and J shed 6 bases, with 18 bases lying between them. CDR3 loop: CASSLVMGHKESEAFF. The DNA of the CDR3 is TGTGCCAGCAGCTTAGTAATGGGACACAAGGAATCTGAAGCTTTCTTT. The full variable domain, in which reference TRBV7-9 and TRBJ1-1 provide the parts outside the CDR3, is DTGVSQNPRHKITKRGQNVTFRCDPISEHNRLYWYRQTLGQGPEFLTYFQNEAQLEKSRLLSDRFSAERPKGSFSTLEIQRTEQGDSAMYLCASSLVMGHKESEAFFGQGTRLTVV.

This clone is a singleton in its sample. This chain uses TRBV7-2 with TRBJ1-6; D might be TRBD1 (6 bases). CDR1 and CDR2 from the germline V gene are SGHTA and FQGNSA. Trimming stripped 6 bases from V and 0 bases from J, with 12 bases between. The CDR3 is made up of 16 amino acids. Here the CDR3 reads CASRLTGSSYNSPLHF. Written as DNA, the CDR3 is TGTGCCAGCAGACTTACAGGGAGCTCCTATAATTCACCCCTCCACTTT.

This rearrangement joins TRBV7-9 to TRBJ2-7, with D maybe TRBD1 (5 bases). The CDR3 is 17 residues long. The V end lost 0 bases, the J end lost 0 bases, and 15 bases lay between the germline ends. Germline V gene lookup returns CDR1 SEHNR and CDR2 FQNEAQ (reference sequence). Here the CDR3 DNA reads TGTGCCAGCAGCTTAGCGCCTGGCAGGGTTGTCTCCTACGAGCAGTACTTC. Translated: CASSLAPGRVVSYEQYF.

Only one count was recorded for this clone. The V and J genes are TRBV10-3 and TRBJ2-3, with TRBD1 matching 8 bases. Germline-derived CDR1 and CDR2 are ENHRY and SYGVKD. The V segment lost 6 bases and the J segment 2 bases; nucleotides outside the gene matches: 13. The CDR3 extends over 17 amino acids. Written as DNA, the CDR3 is TGTGCCATCAGCGTGCAGGGGGCGAGTAGGACCACAGATACGCAGTATTTT. Translated: CAISVQGASRTTDTQYF.

The CDR3 sequence is CASSERGRTDTQYF. The CDR3 DNA follows: TGTGCCAGCAGCGAAAGGGGGCGTACAGATACGCAGTATTTT. This chain links TRBV9 with TRBJ2-3, with 7 positions matching TRBD1. This CDR3 is built from 14 residues. J gave up 3 bases and V 3 bases, and 4 bases lay outside the gene matches. Germline V gene sequence: CDR1 SGDLS, CDR2 YYNGEE.

This chain joins TRBV12-5 and TRBJ2-2; TRBD1 might be the D (6 bases). There are 17 residues in the CDR3. V was clipped by 1 base and J by 0 bases, with 12 bases between them. Germline V gives CDR1 LGHNT, CDR2 FRNRAP. CDR3 bases: TGTGCTAGTGGTTTGGCTACAGGGAACGCGAACACCGGGGAGCTGTTTTTT. Translating gives CASGLATGNANTGELFF.

A note on this clone: The sample holds other DNA sequences that translate to the same CDR3. This rearrangement joins TRBV7-3 to TRBJ2-3; D is undetermined. The CDR3 consists of 13 residues. V shed 5 bases and J shed 2 bases, with 8 bases lying between them. CDR1 is SGHTA and CDR2 is FQGTGA in the germline V gene. The chain's CDR3 is CASSLGPTDTQYF. CDR3 in DNA: TGTGCCAGCAGCCTAGGTCCCACAGATACGCAGTATTTT.

The CDR3 here is CASSDQGREQFF. In DNA form, the CDR3 reads TGTGCCAGCAGTGACCAGGGTCGCGAGCAGTTCTTC. This chain joins TRBV2 and TRBJ2-1, with D possibly being TRBD1 (5 bases). V dropped 3 bases and J dropped 10 bases, with 10 bases sitting between them. This CDR3 is 12 amino acids long. Germline values: CDR1 SNHLY, CDR2 FYNNEI. Looking up the rest from reference TRBV2 and TRBJ2-1 gives the full variable domain: EPEVTQTPSHQVTQMGQEVILRCVPISNHLYFYWYRQILGQKVEFLVSFYNNEISEKSEIFDDQFSVERPDGSNFTLKIRSTKLEDSAMYFCASSDQGREQFFGPGTRLTVL.

The chain is built from TRBV18 and TRBJ1-1; D is perhaps TRBD1 (6 bases). The CDR3 loop spans 14 amino acids. Germline-derived CDR1 and CDR2 are KGHSH and LQKENI. V was pared by 3 bases and J by 6 bases, with 14 bases between. The CDR3 sequence is CASSPIAGDAEAFF. The CDR3 nucleotides read TGTGCCAGCTCACCTATTGCAGGGGACGCTGAAGCTTTCTTT.

The chain has TRBV3-1 (or the pseudogene TRBV3-2) and TRBJ1-1; 7 bases agree with TRBD1. The CDR3 extends over 14 amino acids. Germline V lookup: CDR1 LGHDT, CDR2 YNNKEL (reference sequence). V lost 5 bases to trimming and J lost 0 bases; unmatched junction nucleotides: 3. CDR3 sequence (DNA): TGTGCCAGCAGCGCGACAGGGCTGAACACTGAAGCTTTCTTT. The encoded protein is CASSATGLNTEAFF.